One sample yielded the 27 T cell receptor beta chains listed below, sequenced in a study of spatial heterogeneity in lung cancer. Study observations and caveats: Higher tumor mutation counts went along with higher counts of expanded intratumoral alpha and beta TCRs.

TCRdb called the 5' RACE reads again in MiXCR, with one record for every CDR3 protein. The sample gives around 5,000 distinct CDR3 sequences, 29% of which show up once; roughly 28% is in the top ten. What these receptors recognize is not known. As to time point: sample taken at primary tumor resection. This material consisted of lung tumor tissue, taken at surgery. Receptors were obtained from a female donor with early-stage non-small cell lung cancer.

This clonotype was found many times. The rearrangement joins TRBV6-6 to TRBJ2-4; possible D gene TRBD1, 6 bases. CDR3 length: 13 residues. CDR1 is MNHNY and CDR2 is SVGAGI in the germline V gene (reference sequence). The V gene lost 8 bases and the J gene lost 0 bases, with 8 bases spanning the gap. The CDR3 region has the DNA TGTGCCAGCGTGGACAGAGCCAAAAACATTCAGTACTTC. Translating it yields CASVDRAKNIQYF.

The genes are TRBV7-2 and TRBJ1-2; the D is unclear. CDR1 is SGHTA, CDR2 FQGNSA, per germline. V lost 3 bases and J 4 bases, leaving 9 bases between the germline ends. The CDR3 is made up of 13 amino acids. CDR3 bases: TGTGCCAGCAGCTTCCGTATCGGCTATGGCTACACCTTC. It codes for CASSFRIGYGYTF.

The gene calls are TRBV6-2 or TRBV6-3 and TRBJ2-7; 9 bases map to TRBD2. The V segment lost 10 bases and the J segment 7 bases; nucleotides outside the gene matches: 11. Germline V lookup: CDR1 MNHEY, CDR2 SVGEGT. This CDR3 is built from 13 residues. The CDR3 nucleotides are TGTGCCATCCTGAGGTCGGCGGGAGGGGAGCAGTACTTC. This codes for CAILRSAGGEQYF.

The chain carries TRBV20-1 and TRBJ2-2, with D perhaps TRBD2 (6 bases). CDR3 length: 13 residues. With 5 bases removed from V and 3 bases from J, the gap between germline ends came to 10 bases. Germline V CDR1 and CDR2: DFQATT, SNEGSKA (reference sequence). CDR3 in amino acids: CSAGRSDTGELFF. CDR3 sequence (DNA): TGCAGTGCTGGGAGGTCGGACACCGGGGAGCTGTTTTTT.

This clonotype was observed many times. V is TRBV9 and J is TRBJ2-3; D is possibly TRBD2 (6 bases). The CDR3 totals 14 residues. From germline, CDR1 is SGDLS and CDR2 YYNGEE. V was cut by 4 bases and J by 1 base, with 10 bases left in between. The CDR3 protein is CASSPQRGTDTQYF. The DNA for the CDR3 is TGTGCCAGCAGCCCACAGCGGGGCACAGATACGCAGTATTTT.

This clonotype is medium-sized in the sample. The genes are TRBV20-1 and TRBJ1-1, with D unresolved. Per the germline V gene, CDR1 is DFQATT and CDR2 is SNEGSKA (reference sequence). The CDR3 contains 11 residues. V was pared by 1 base and J by 7 bases, with 7 bases between. The DNA for the CDR3 is TGCAGTGCTAGAGGAGCGGGTGAAGCTTTCTTT. Translated, it gives CSARGAGEAFF.

The J gene is TRBJ2-7, the V gene TRBV7-2; D gene unclear. Germline V gene sequence: CDR1 SGHTA, CDR2 FQGNSA. V was clipped by 2 bases and J by 3 bases, with 8 bases between them. This CDR3 spans 13 amino acids. Here the CDR3 reads CASSLNRNYEQYF. The CDR3 DNA reads as TGTGCCAGCAGCTTAAACCGAAACTACGAGCAGTACTTC.

This clonotype was counted at least ten times. J is TRBJ2-2 and V is TRBV7-3; D is possibly TRBD2 (6 bases). Trimming removed 2 bases from V and 1 base from J, with 11 bases in between. Looked up from germline, CDR1 is SGHTA and CDR2 is FQGTGA. This CDR3 is built from 16 residues. The CDR3 DNA is TGTGCCAGCAGCTTATCCCTCGGGAGGAACACCGGGGAGCTGTTTTTT. Its translation is CASSLSLGRNTGELFF.

The genes are TRBV6-2 or TRBV6-3 and TRBJ2-7, with 14 bases fitting TRBD2. The J segment lost 2 bases and the V segment lost 6 bases, leaving 3 bases of the junction unmatched. This CDR3 region has 15 residues. The germline CDR1 and CDR2 sequences are MNHEY and SVGEGT. This CDR3 reads CASSVGLAGAYEQYF. CDR3 DNA sequence: TGTGCCAGCAGCGTGGGACTAGCGGGAGCCTACGAGCAGTACTTC.

This clonotype was counted many times. The chain is built from TRBV20-1 and TRBJ2-5, with D perhaps being TRBD1 or TRBD2 (6 bases each). This CDR3 region has 14 residues. Germline-derived CDR1 and CDR2 are DFQATT and SNEGSKA (reference sequence). The V end was cut by 2 bases, the J end by 4 bases, with 14 bases between. The CDR3 loop reads CSARPGGELETQYF. The CDR3 bases are TGCAGTGCTAGACCCGGGGGCGAATTAGAGACCCAGTACTTC.

By share of the sample, this clonotype is medium-sized (0.01 to 0.1%). The genes are TRBV5-1 and TRBJ2-7; tentatively, D is TRBD2 (6 bases). Deletions cut 1 base from V and 1 base from J, with 12 bases between. Germline values: CDR1 SGHRS, CDR2 YFSETQ. The CDR3 has 15 residues. The CDR3 loop is CASSLLDSGSYEQYF. Written as DNA, the CDR3 is TGCGCCAGCAGCTTGCTTGATAGCGGATCCTACGAGCAGTACTTC.

The table lists this clonotype with a count of one. V is TRBV20-1 and J is TRBJ2-7; TRBD2 agrees at 9 bases. The germline V gene has CDR1 DFQATT and CDR2 SNEGSKA (reference sequence). Trimming removed 1 base from V and 2 bases from J; junction bases left unmatched: 9. The CDR3 spans 16 residues. The CDR3 bases are TGCAGTGCTAGAGTATCGGGACTAGCCCGAACCTACGAGCAGTACTTC. Amino acids: CSARVSGLARTYEQYF.

In its sample, this clonotype was seen many times. The J gene is TRBJ1-1, the V gene TRBV28; D unresolved. Trimming took 4 bases from V and 11 from J, leaving 8 bases between them. The CDR3 spans 10 residues. Germline V CDR1 and CDR2: MDHEN, SYDVKM. The CDR3 reads CASSSNGAFF. CDR3 in DNA: TGTGCCAGCAGTTCAAATGGCGCTTTCTTT.

This clonotype was seen many times. The rearrangement uses TRBV18 and TRBJ2-5; a possible D gene is TRBD1 (6 bases). This CDR3 has 16 amino acids. Germline values: CDR1 KGHSH, CDR2 LQKENI. V gave up 3 bases and J gave up 0 bases, with 14 bases separating them. The CDR3 nucleotides read TGTGCCAGCTCACCGAGGGCAGGGGTGTACCAAGAGACCCAGTACTTC. It specifies CASSPRAGVYQETQYF.

The rearrangement links TRBV20-1 to TRBJ2-7; maybe TRBD1 (5 bases). This CDR3 region has 13 residues. Germline values: CDR1 DFQATT, CDR2 SNEGSKA (reference sequence). V lost 7 bases to trimming and J lost 3 bases, with 16 bases between them. The chain's CDR3 is CSVQRTNIYEQYF. CDR3 DNA sequence: TGCAGTGTCCAAAGGACAAATATCTACGAGCAGTACTTC.

This clonotype rates as medium-sized. V usage is TRBV7-9 and J usage is TRBJ2-5, with D perhaps TRBD1 (6 bases). The CDR3 has 15 residues. The V end was cut by 5 bases, the J end by 2 bases, with 15 bases between. The germline V gene encodes CDR1 SEHNR and CDR2 FQNEAQ (reference sequence). CDR3 in amino acids: CASSRASGQQETQYF. The DNA of the CDR3 is TGTGCCAGCAGCCGAGCCTCCGGACAGCAAGAGACCCAGTACTTC.

The CDR3: CASSLSLARLSSYNEQFF. The DNA of the CDR3 is TGTGCCAGCAGTTTATCGTTGGCGAGACTGAGCTCCTACAATGAGCAGTTCTTC. The rearrangement links TRBV27 to TRBJ2-1; the D is unclear. The CDR3 sequence is 18 residues long. V lost 0 bases, J lost 0 bases, and 15 bases lay in between. The germline gives CDR1 MNHEY, CDR2 SMNVEV (reference sequence).

V gene TRBV3-1 combines with J gene TRBJ1-4; maybe TRBD1 (5 bases). This CDR3 is built from 14 residues. Trimming removed 5 bases from V and 2 bases from J, with 9 bases in between. The V gene's germline CDR1 is LGHDT and CDR2 YNNKEL (reference sequence). The chain's CDR3 is CASSETVTNEKLFF. The CDR3 DNA reads as TGTGCCAGCAGCGAGACAGTCACTAATGAAAAACTGTTTTTT.

This clonotype was recorded a few times. The chain recombines TRBV27 with TRBJ2-3, with unresolved D. The CDR3 totals 13 residues. The germline V gene has CDR1 MNHEY and CDR2 SMNVEV (reference sequence). The V and J ends lost 5 bases and 2 bases respectively, with 8 bases between them. For the CDR3, the DNA is TGTGCCAGCAGTCTTCGTCACACAGATACGCAGTATTTT. Amino acid sequence: CASSLRHTDTQYF.

The chain employs TRBV10-3 and TRBJ1-2; D is possibly TRBD1 (5 bases). Germline loops: CDR1 ENHRY, CDR2 SYGVKD. The CDR3 loop spans 14 amino acids. V was trimmed by 3 bases and J by 2 bases, leaving 10 bases between them. DNA for the CDR3: TGTGCCATCAGTGAATTGGGGGACAACTATGGCTACACCTTC. Amino acids: CAISELGDNYGYTF.

This clonotype is medium-sized within its sample. The V and J genes are TRBV12-3 or TRBV12-4 and TRBJ2-1; 10 nucleotides agree with TRBD2. This CDR3 region has 15 residues. V lost 7 bases, J lost 5 bases, and 8 bases stayed unmatched. The CDR3 sequence is CASTPSGGVNNEQFF. CDR3 DNA: TGTGCCAGCACCCCAAGCGGGGGGGTAAACAATGAGCAGTTCTTC.

The chain is built from TRBV20-1 and TRBJ2-1; 14 bases map to TRBD2. Losses at the gene ends were 3 bases for V and 0 bases for J; bases not matched to a gene: 4. The CDR3 has 17 residues. Germline CDR1 is DFQATT and CDR2 is SNEGSKA (reference sequence). The CDR3 loop reads CSARGTSGGSSYNEQFF. The CDR3 nucleotides are TGCAGTGCTAGGGGGACTAGCGGGGGTAGCTCCTACAATGAGCAGTTCTTC.

The chain combines TRBV7-3 with TRBJ1-6; perhaps TRBD1 as D (6 bases). Germline values: CDR1 SGHTA, CDR2 FQGTGA. Between the trimmed V and J ends, which lost 4 bases and 11 bases, there was a span of 18 bases. The CDR3 is 15 residues long. The CDR3 DNA reads as TGTGCCAGCAGCTCCACCGGGCAGGGGCTGACACCCCTCCACTTT. This translates into CASSSTGQGLTPLHF.

This clonotype has just a few counts. The V gene is TRBV9, the J gene TRBJ1-6; 11 bases fit TRBD1. Germline V lookup: CDR1 SGDLS, CDR2 YYNGEE. The CDR3 length is 16 residues. The V segment lost 0 bases and the J segment 7 bases; nucleotides outside the gene matches: 3. The CDR3 coding sequence is TGTGCCAGCAGCGTAGAGGGGACAGGGGGAAATTCACCCCTCCACTTT. Translated, it gives CASSVEGTGGNSPLHF.

This clonotype is classed as medium-sized (0.01 to 0.1%). The gene calls are TRBV19 and TRBJ2-5; TRBD1 matches at 7 bases. V lost 4 bases to trimming and J lost 6 bases; unmatched junction nucleotides: 8. From germline, CDR1 is LNHDA and CDR2 SQIVND (reference sequence). The CDR3 sequence is 14 residues long. CDR3 coding DNA: TGTGCCAGTAGTAGTGGGGGACAGACAAAGACCCAGTACTTC. Its protein product is CASSSGGQTKTQYF.

The chain employs TRBV7-2 and TRBJ2-1; possible D gene TRBD2, 6 bases. V lost 5 bases and J 4 bases, leaving 12 bases between the germline ends. The CDR3 spans 14 residues. CDR1 SGHTA and CDR2 FQGNSA come from the germline V gene. The CDR3 loop reads CASSPRSGYNEQFF. The CDR3 DNA follows: TGTGCCAGCAGCCCCCGCAGCGGGTACAATGAGCAGTTCTTC.

The chain combines TRBV4-2 with TRBJ2-1; TRBD2 aligns across 11 bases. The CDR3 covers 18 residues. Germline CDR1 is LGHNA and CDR2 is YNFKEQ. V was clipped by 0 bases and J by 5 bases; unmatched bases: 9. The CDR3 nucleotides are TGTGCCAGCAGCCAAGATATGCTAGCGGGAGGCGATAACAATGAGCAGTTCTTC. Its protein is CASSQDMLAGGDNNEQFF.